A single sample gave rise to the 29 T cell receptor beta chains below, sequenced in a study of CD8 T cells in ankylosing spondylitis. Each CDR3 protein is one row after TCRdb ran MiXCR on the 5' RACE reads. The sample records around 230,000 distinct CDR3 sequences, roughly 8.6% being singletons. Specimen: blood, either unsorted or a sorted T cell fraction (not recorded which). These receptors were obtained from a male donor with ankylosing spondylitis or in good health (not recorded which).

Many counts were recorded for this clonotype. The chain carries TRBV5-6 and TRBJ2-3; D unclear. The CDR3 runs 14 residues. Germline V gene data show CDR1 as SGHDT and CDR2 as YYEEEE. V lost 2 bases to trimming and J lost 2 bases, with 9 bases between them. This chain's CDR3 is CASSLKRYTDTQYF. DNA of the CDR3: TGTGCCAGCAGCTTAAAGAGGTACACAGATACGCAGTATTTT.

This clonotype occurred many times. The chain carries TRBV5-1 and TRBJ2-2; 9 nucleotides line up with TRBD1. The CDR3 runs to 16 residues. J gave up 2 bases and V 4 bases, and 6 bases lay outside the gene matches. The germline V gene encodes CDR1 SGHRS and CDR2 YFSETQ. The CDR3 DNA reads TGCGCCAGCAGCCCTGTGGGACAGGGAAACACCGGGGAGCTGTTTTTT. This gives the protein CASSPVGQGNTGELFF.

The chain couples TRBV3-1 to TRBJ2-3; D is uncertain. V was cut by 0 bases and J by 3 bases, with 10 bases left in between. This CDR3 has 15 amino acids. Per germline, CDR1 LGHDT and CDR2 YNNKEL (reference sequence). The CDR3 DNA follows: TGTGCCAGCAGCCAAGATCCCTTTATTACAGATACGCAGTATTTT. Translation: CASSQDPFITDTQYF.

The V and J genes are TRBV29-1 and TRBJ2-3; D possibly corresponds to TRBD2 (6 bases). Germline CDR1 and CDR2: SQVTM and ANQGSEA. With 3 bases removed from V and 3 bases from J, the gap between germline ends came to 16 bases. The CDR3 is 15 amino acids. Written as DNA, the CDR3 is TGCAGCGTTGAGCAGCGGGCGGTGAGAACAGATACGCAGTATTTT. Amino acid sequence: CSVEQRAVRTDTQYF.

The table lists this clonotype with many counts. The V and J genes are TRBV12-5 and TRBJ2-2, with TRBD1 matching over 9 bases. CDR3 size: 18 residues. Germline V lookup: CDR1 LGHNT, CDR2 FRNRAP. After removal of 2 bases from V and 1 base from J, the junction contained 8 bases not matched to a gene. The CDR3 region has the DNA TGTGCTAGTGGTTTGACCCGGACAGGGGAGAGGAACACCGGGGAGCTGTTTTTT. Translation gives CASGLTRTGERNTGELFF.

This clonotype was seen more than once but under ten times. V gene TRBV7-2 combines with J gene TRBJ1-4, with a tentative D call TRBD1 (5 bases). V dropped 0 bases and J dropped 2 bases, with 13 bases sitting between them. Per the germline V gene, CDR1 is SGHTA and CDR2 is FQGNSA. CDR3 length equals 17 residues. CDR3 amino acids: CASSLAGRVRTNEKLFF. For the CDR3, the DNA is TGTGCCAGCAGCTTAGCAGGCAGGGTCCGCACTAATGAAAAACTGTTTTTT.

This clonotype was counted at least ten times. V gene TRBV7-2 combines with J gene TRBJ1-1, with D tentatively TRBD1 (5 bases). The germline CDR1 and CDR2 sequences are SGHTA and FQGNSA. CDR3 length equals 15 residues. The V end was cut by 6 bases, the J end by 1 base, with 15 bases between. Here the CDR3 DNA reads TGTGCCAGCAGACCTGCGGCAGGGAGGAACACTGAAGCTTTCTTT. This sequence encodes CASRPAAGRNTEAFF.

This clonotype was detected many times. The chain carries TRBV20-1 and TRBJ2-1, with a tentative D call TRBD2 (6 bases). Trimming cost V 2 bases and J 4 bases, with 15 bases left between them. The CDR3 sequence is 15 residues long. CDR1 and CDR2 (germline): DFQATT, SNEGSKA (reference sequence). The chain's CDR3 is CSARLRDSVYNEQFF. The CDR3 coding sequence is TGCAGTGCTAGACTCCGGGACTCGGTTTACAATGAGCAGTTCTTC.

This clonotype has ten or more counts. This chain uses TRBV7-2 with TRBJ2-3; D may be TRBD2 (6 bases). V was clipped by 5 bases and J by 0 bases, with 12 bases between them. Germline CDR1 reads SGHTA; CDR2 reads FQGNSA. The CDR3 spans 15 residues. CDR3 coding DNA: TGTGCCAGCAGCATGGGGCGGGGAAGCACAGATACGCAGTATTTT. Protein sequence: CASSMGRGSTDTQYF.

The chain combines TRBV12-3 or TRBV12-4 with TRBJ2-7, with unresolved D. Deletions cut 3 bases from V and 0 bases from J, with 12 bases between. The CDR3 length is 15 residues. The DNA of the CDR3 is TGTGCCAGCAGTTTTGGTGACTCACGCTCCTACGAGCAGTACTTC. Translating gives CASSFGDSRSYEQYF.

CDR3 sequence (DNA): TGTGCCAGCAAAGGCGGGGGGACCTCCTACAATGAGCAGTTCTTC. The encoded protein is CASKGGGTSYNEQFF. The chain carries TRBV27 and TRBJ2-1; 8 bases are shared with TRBD2. Germline V gene lookup returns CDR1 MNHEY and CDR2 SMNVEV (reference sequence). The CDR3 loop spans 15 amino acids. V was pared by 7 bases and J by 0 bases, with 5 bases of the junction left unmatched.

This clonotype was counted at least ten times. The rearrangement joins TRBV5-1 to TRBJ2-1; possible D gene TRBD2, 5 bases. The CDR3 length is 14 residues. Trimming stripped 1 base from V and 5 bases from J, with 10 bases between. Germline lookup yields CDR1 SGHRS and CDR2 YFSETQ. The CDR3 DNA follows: TGCGCCAGCAGCTTGTCTGCCGGGAACAATGAGCAGTTCTTC. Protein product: CASSLSAGNNEQFF. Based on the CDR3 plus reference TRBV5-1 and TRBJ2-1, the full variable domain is KAGVTQTPRYLIKTRGQQVTLSCSPISGHRSVSWYQQTPGQGLQFLFEYFSETQRNKGNFPGRFSGRQFSNSRSEMNVSTLELGDSALYLCASSLSAGNNEQFFGPGTRLTVL.

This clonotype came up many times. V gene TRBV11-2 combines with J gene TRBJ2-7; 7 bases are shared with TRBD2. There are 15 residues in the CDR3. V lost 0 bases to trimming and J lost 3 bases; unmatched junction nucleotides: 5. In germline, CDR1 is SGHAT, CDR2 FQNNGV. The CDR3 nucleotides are TGTGCCAGCAGCTTAGAACAGCGGGGATTCTACGAGCAGTACTTC. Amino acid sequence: CASSLEQRGFYEQYF. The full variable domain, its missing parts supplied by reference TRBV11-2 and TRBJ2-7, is EAGVAQSPRYKIIEKRQSVAFWCNPISGHATLYWYQQILGQGPKLLIQFQNNGVVDDSQLPKDRFSAERLKGVDSTLKIQPAKLEDSAVYLCASSLEQRGFYEQYFGPGTRLTVT.

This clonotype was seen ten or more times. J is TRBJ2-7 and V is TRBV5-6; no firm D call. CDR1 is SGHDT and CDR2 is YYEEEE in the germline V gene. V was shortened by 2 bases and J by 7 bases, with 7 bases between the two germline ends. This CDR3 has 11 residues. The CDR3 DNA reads TGTGCCAGCAGCTTAGTGAGAGAGCAGTACTTC. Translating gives CASSLVREQYF.

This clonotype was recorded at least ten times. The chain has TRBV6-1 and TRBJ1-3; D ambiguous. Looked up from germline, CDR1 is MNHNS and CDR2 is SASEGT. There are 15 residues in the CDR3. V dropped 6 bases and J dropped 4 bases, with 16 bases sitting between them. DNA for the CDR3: TGTGCCAGCAGAGATACTACAGCCCCAGGAAACACCATATATTTT. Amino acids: CASRDTTAPGNTIYF.

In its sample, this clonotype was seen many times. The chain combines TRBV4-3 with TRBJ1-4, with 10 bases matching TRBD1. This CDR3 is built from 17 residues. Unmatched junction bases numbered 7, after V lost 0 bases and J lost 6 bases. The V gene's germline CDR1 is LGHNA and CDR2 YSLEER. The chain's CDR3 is CASSQEGQGQGYEKLFF. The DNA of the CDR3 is TGCGCCAGCAGCCAAGAAGGGCAGGGACAGGGGTATGAAAAACTGTTTTTT.

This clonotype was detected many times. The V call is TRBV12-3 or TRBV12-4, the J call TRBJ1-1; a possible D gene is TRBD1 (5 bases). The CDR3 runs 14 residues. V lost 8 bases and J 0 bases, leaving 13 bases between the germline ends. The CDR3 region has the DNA TGTGCCAGCGGGACTTCTTGGATGAACACTGAAGCTTTCTTT. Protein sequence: CASGTSWMNTEAFF.

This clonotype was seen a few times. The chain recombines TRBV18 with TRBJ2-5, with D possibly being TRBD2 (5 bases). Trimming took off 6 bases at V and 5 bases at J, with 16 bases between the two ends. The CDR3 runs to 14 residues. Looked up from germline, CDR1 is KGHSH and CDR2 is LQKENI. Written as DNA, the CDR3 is TGTGCCAGCTCCCAAAACGGAGGTGGGGAGACCCAGTACTTC. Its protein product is CASSQNGGGETQYF. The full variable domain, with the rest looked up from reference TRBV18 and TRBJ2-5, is NAGVMQNPRHLVRRRGQEARLRCSPMKGHSHVYWYRQLPEEGLKFMVYLQKENIIDESGMPKERFSAEFPKEGPSILRIQQVVRGDSAAYFCASSQNGGGETQYFGPGTRLLVL.

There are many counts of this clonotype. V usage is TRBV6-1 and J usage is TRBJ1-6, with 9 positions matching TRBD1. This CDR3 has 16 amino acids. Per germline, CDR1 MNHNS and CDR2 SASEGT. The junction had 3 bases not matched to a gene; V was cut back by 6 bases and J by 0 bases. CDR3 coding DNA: TGTGCCAGCAGGACAGGGGGTTCCTCCTATAATTCACCCCTCCACTTT. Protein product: CASRTGGSSYNSPLHF.

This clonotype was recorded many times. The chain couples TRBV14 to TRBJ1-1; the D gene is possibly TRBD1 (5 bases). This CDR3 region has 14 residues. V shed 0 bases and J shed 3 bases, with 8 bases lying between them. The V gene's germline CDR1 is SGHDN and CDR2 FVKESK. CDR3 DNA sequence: TGTGCCAGCAGCCAAGAACAGGCGGACACTGAAGCTTTCTTT. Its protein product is CASSQEQADTEAFF.

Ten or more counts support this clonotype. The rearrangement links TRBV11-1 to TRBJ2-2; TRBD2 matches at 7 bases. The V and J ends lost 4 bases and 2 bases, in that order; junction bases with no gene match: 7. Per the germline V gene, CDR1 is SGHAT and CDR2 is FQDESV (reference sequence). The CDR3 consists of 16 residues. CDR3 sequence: CASSSSGMGNTGELFF. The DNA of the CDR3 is TGTGCCAGCAGCTCCAGCGGGATGGGTAACACCGGGGAGCTGTTTTTT. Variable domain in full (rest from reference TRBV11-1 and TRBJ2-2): EAEVAQSPRYKITEKSQAVAFWCDPISGHATLYWYRQILGQGPELLVQFQDESVVDDSQLPKDRFSAERLKGVDSTLKIQPAELGDSAMYLCASSSSGMGNTGELFFGEGSRLTVL.

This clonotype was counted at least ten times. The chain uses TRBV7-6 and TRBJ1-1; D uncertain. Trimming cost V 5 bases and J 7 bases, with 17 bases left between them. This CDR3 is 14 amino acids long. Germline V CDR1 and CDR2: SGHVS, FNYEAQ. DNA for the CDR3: TGTGCCAGCAGCACTAGGGTGGGAGACGGTGAAGCTTTCTTT. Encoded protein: CASSTRVGDGEAFF.

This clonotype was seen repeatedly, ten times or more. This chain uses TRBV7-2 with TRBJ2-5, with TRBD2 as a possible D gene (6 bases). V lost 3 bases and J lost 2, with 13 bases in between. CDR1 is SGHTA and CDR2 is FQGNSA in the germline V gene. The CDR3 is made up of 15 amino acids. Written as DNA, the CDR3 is TGTGCCAGCAGCTTGTCCTGGCGGGGACAAGAGACCCAGTACTTC. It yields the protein CASSLSWRGQETQYF.

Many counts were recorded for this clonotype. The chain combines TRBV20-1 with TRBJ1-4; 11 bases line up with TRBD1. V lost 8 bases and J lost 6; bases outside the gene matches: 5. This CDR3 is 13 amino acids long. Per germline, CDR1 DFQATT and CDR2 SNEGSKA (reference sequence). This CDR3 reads CSIRGQGDEKLFF. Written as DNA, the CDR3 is TGCAGTATTAGGGGACAGGGGGATGAAAAACTGTTTTTT.

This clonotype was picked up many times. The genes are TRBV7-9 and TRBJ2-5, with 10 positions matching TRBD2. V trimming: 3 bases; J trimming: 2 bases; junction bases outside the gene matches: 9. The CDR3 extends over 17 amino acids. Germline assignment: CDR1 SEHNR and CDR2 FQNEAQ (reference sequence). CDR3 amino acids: CASSFPGTSEGQETQYF. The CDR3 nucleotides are TGTGCCAGCAGCTTCCCCGGGACTAGCGAAGGACAAGAGACCCAGTACTTC.

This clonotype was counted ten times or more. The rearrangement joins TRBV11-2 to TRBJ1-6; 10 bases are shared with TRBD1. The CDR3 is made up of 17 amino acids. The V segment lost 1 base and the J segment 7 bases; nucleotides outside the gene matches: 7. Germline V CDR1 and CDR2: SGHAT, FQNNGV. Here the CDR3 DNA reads TGTGCCAGCAGCTTAGGACGGGACAGGGGTCCCAATTCACCCCTCCACTTT. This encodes CASSLGRDRGPNSPLHF.

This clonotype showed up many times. CDR3 sequence (DNA): TGTGCCAGCAGCTTTTCGCTCACGGGGGCCACAGATACGCAGTATTTT. Protein product: CASSFSLTGATDTQYF. V usage is TRBV5-6 and J usage is TRBJ2-3; possibly TRBD1 or TRBD2 for D (6 bases each). Trimming stripped 2 bases from V and 2 bases from J, with 15 bases between. Germline CDR1 is SGHDT and CDR2 is YYEEEE. The CDR3 runs to 16 residues. Full variable domain (rest looked up from reference TRBV5-6 and TRBJ2-3): DAGVTQSPTHLIKTRGQQVTLRCSPKSGHDTVSWYQQALGQGPQFIFQYYEEEERQRGNFPDRFSGHQFPNYSSELNVNALLLGDSALYLCASSFSLTGATDTQYFGPGTRLTVL.

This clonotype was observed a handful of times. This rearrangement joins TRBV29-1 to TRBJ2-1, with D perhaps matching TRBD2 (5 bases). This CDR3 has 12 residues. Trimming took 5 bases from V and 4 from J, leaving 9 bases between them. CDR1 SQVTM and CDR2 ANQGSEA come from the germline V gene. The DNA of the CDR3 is TGCAGCGTTAACGGGATTTACAATGAGCAGTTCTTC. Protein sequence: CSVNGIYNEQFF.

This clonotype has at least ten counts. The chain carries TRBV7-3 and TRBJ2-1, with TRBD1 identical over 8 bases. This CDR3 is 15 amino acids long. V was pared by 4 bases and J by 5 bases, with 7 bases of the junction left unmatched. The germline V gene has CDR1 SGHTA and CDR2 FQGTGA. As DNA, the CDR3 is TGTGCCAGCAGCTCCTGGACAGGGACAAACAATGAGCAGTTCTTC. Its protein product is CASSSWTGTNNEQFF.